This TCR beta chain was obtained from a study of T cell repertoires in cytomegalovirus infection. Background on the study: CMV infection plus the matching HLA type was flagged by public TCR beta signatures. Findings and caveats of the study: HLA-C-restricted CMV-specific TCR beta clonotypes were dominant in the ex vivo response. Summed frequency of shared TCR beta families picked out CMV carriers who also had the relevant HLA.

A single record per CDR3 protein comes from TCRdb applying MiXCR to the reads. The sample lists 680,000 or so distinct CDR3 sequences, less than 40% occurring once. This clonotype was recorded a few times. Antigen specificity is unknown. With 6 bases removed from V and 7 bases from J, the gap between germline ends came to 15 bases. The CDR3 is made up of 13 amino acids. The clonotype comes from a human donor in good health (CMV status not recorded). Some clones in this sample may be carry-over from other donors' samples. The genes are TRBV12-3 or TRBV12-4 and TRBJ1-2, with D perhaps matching TRBD1 (6 bases). The sequenced sample consisted of PBMCs. The CDR3 loop reads CASSLQGRVGYTF. The CDR3 DNA is TGTGCCAGCAGCCTACAGGGTAGGGTTGGCTACACCTTC.